Below are 5 T cell receptor beta chains sequenced from a single sample in a study of T-cell reconstitution after alpha-beta-depleted transplantation in children (dated by TCRdb to 2016 to 2017). What the treatment or condition label conveys for this sample: allogeneic hematopoietic cell transplantation with graft depleted of TCRalphabeta T cells and CD19 B cells. Preparation of the library involved PCR. The data were produced on an Illumina HiSeq 2500. TCR libraries were prepared with molecular barcoding, using unique molecular identifiers to normalize TCRbeta repertoire quantification. TCRdb reprocessed the public reads (quality trimming at Q25 with fastp, clone calling with MiXCR) and kept in-frame beta chains. Every CDR3 protein is listed once, alongside the most common genes and DNA of its rows. For this sample there are about 440,000 distinct CDR3 sequences; roughly two fifths appear just once. The ten top clones hold under 35% of the sample.

The sample was PBMCs, taken before TCRalphabeta/CD19-depleted stem cell transplant. Receptor source: a girl aged 2 to 10 with aplastic anemia, due to receive a stem cell transplant.

This clonotype was detected a few times. The rearrangement links TRBV30 to TRBJ2-1, with TRBD2 matching over 13 bases. The CDR3 covers 15 residues. V shed 5 bases and J 4 bases; nucleotides not matched to a gene: 5. Germline V gives CDR1 GTSNPN, CDR2 SVGIG (reference sequence). In DNA form, the CDR3 reads TGTGCCTGGGCAAGACTAGCGGGGGGATACAATGAGCAGTTCTTC. This gives the protein CAWARLAGGYNEQFF.

This clonotype was seen ten or more times. The CDR3 bases are TGTGCCAGCAGCTTGACTAGCGGGACTACAGATACGCAGTATTTT. Protein product: CASSLTSGTTDTQYF. The chain joins TRBV11-2 to TRBJ2-3; 11 bases match TRBD2. Germline lookup yields CDR1 SGHAT and CDR2 FQNNGV. The CDR3 length is 15 residues. The junction had 2 bases not matched to a gene; V was cut back by 3 bases and J by 3 bases.

The chain links TRBV7-2 to TRBJ2-3; possibly TRBD2 for D (6 bases). In germline, CDR1 is SGHTA, CDR2 FQGNSA. The V end lost 0 bases, the J end lost 0 bases, and 10 bases lay between the germline ends. The CDR3 runs 16 residues. DNA for the CDR3: TGTGCCAGCAGCTTAGCAGCGGGCCCTAGCACAGATACGCAGTATTTT. Translation: CASSLAAGPSTDTQYF.

The rearrangement joins TRBV20-1 to TRBJ1-1; 9 nucleotides line up with TRBD1. The CDR3 length is 12 residues. J lost 4 bases, V lost 5 bases, and 2 bases had no gene match. Germline V lookup: CDR1 DFQATT, CDR2 SNEGSKA (reference sequence). The CDR3 loop reads CSAADRGTEAFF. CDR3 DNA sequence: TGCAGTGCTGCGGACAGGGGCACTGAAGCTTTCTTT.

The chain recombines TRBV10-3 with TRBJ2-1, with 7 bases that match TRBD2. Germline lookup yields CDR1 ENHRY and CDR2 SYGVKD. J was trimmed by 9 bases and V by 6 bases; bases with no gene match: 8. The length of the CDR3 is 13 residues. CDR3 DNA: TGTGCCATCAGGTGGCGGGAGTCGGGTGAGCAGTTCTTC. It specifies CAIRWRESGEQFF.